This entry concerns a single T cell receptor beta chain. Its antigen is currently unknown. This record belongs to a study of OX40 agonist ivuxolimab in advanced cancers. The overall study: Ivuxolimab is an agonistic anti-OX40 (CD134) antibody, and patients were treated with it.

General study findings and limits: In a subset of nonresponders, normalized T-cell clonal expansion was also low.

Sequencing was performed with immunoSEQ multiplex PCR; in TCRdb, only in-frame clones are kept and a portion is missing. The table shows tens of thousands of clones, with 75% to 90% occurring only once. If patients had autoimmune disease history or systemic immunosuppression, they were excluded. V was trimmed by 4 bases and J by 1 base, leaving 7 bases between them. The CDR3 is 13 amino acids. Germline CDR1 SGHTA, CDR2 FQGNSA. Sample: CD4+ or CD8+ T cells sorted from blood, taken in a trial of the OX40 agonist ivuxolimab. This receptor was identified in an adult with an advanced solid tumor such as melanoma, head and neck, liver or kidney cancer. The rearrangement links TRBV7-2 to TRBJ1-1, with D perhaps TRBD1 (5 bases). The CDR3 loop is CASSSGWNTEAFF. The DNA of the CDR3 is TGTGCCAGCAGCTCAGGGTGGAACACTGAAGCTTTCTTT.